The 7 T cell receptor beta chains in this list originate from one sample, sequenced in a study of type 1 regulatory T cells. Their antigens are not known. TCRdb fed the reads into MiXCR, producing one record per CDR3 protein. This sample yields over 55,000 distinct CDR3 sequences, of which around 60% are seen a single time; around 7.6% belongs to the top ten. Sequenced material: cultured T cells, either the whole culture or a sorted T cell fraction (not recorded which). Subset: Tr1-enriched cell product generated in vitro against host alloantigens. These receptors all come from a human donor in good health.

This clonotype appeared once. The chain joins TRBV6-1 to TRBJ2-3, with D tentatively TRBD2 (6 bases). CDR3 size: 15 residues. Germline assignment: CDR1 MNHNS and CDR2 SASEGT. V was pared by 7 bases and J by 5 bases, with 19 bases between. The CDR3 sequence: CASNPGTPGGDTQYF. DNA of the CDR3: TGTGCCAGCAACCCCGGGACTCCGGGTGGAGATACGCAGTATTTT.

This clonotype was counted a few times. This chain connects TRBV10-1 to TRBJ1-1, with 7 nucleotides matching TRBD1. The CDR3 spans 15 residues. CDR1 and CDR2 (germline): WNHNN, SYGVQD (reference sequence). Trimming cost V 2 bases and J 0 bases; bases outside gene matches: 3. The CDR3 bases are TGCGCCAGCAGTGAGAACAGGGGACTGAACACTGAAGCTTTCTTT. Protein product: CASSENRGLNTEAFF.

CDR3 in amino acids: CASSCSKQPQHF. CDR3 DNA sequence: TGTGCCAGCAGCTGCTCTAAGCAGCCCCAGCATTTT. The chain uses TRBV13 and TRBJ1-5; D unclear. The CDR3 is made up of 12 amino acids. V dropped 4 bases and J dropped 7 bases, with 8 bases sitting between them. Germline loops: CDR1 PRHDT, CDR2 FYEKMQ (reference sequence).

The rearrangement links TRBV10-2 to TRBJ2-4, with D uncertain. V lost 1 base and J lost 1, with 5 bases in between. Germline V gives CDR1 WSHSY, CDR2 SAAADI. CDR3 length equals 14 residues. In nucleotides, the CDR3 is TGCGCCAGCAGTGAGTTTTGGGCCAAAAACATTCAGTACTTC. This codes for CASSEFWAKNIQYF.

This clonotype is a singleton in its sample. The V call is TRBV3-1, the J call TRBJ1-2; D perhaps matches TRBD1 (5 bases). This CDR3 region has 13 residues. The ends were cut back, 4 bases at V and 7 bases at J, with 13 bases in the middle. The V gene's germline CDR1 is LGHDT and CDR2 YNNKEL (reference sequence). CDR3 sequence (DNA): TGTGCCAGCAGCCCCCGACAGCTTCCTGGCTACACCTTC. It codes for CASSPRQLPGYTF.

This chain connects TRBV7-3 to TRBJ2-3, with 9 bases aligning to TRBD2. This CDR3 is 16 amino acids long. The germline CDR1 and CDR2 sequences are SGHTA and FQGTGA. With 1 base clipped from V and 5 bases from J, the junction kept 7 bases outside the gene matches. In DNA, the CDR3 is TGTGCCAGCAGCTTAATGGGACTAGCTGGGGGAGATACGCAGTATTTT. Its protein is CASSLMGLAGGDTQYF.

The J gene is TRBJ1-1, the V gene TRBV19, with D perhaps matching TRBD1 (6 bases). Germline lookup yields CDR1 LNHDA and CDR2 SQIVND (reference sequence). This CDR3 has 14 amino acids. V gave up 1 base and J gave up 2 bases, with 8 bases separating them. CDR3: CASSIGQDNTEAFF. In nucleotides, the CDR3 is TGTGCCAGTAGTATAGGACAGGATAACACTGAAGCTTTCTTT.